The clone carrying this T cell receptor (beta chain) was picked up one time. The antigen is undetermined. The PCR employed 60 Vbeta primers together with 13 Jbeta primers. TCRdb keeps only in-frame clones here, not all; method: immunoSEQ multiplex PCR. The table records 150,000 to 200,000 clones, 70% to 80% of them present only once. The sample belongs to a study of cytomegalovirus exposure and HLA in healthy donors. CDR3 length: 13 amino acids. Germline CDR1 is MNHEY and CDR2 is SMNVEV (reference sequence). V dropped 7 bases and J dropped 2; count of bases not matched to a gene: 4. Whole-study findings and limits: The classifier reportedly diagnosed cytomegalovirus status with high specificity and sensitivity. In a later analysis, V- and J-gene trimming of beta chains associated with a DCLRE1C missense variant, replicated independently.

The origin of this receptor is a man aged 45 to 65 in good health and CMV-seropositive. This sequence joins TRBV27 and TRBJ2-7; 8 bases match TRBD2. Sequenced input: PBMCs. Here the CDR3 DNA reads TGTGCCAGCACACGGGGGGGCACCTACGAGCAGTACTTC. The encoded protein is CASTRGGTYEQYF.